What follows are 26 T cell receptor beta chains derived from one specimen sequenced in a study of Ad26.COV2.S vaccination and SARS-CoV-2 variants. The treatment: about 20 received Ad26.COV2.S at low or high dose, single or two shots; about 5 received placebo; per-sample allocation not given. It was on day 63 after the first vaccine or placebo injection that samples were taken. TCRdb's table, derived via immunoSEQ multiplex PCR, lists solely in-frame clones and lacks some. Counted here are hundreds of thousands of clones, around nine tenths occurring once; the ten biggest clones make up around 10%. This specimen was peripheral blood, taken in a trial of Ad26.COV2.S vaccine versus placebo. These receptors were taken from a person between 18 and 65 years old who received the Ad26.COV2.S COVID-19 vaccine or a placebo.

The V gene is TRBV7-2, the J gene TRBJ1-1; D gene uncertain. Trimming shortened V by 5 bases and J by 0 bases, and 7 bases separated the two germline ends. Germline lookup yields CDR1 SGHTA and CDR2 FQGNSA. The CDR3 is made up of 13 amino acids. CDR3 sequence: CASSPNLNTEAFF. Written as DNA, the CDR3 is TGTGCCAGCAGCCCAAACCTGAACACTGAAGCTTTCTTT.

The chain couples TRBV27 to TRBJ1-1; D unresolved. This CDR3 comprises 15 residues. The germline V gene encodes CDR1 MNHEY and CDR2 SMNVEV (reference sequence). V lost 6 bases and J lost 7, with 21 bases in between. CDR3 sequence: CASSRKPQNPREAFF. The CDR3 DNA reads TGTGCCAGCAGCCGGAAGCCGCAAAACCCCCGTGAAGCTTTCTTT.

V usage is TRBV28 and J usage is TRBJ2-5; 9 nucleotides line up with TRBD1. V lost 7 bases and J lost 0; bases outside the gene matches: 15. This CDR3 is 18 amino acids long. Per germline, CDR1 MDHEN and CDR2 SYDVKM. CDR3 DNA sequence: TGTGCCAGCAAGGAAGGACAGGGGAAAGTTTCGTACCAAGAGACCCAGTACTTC. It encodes CASKEGQGKVSYQETQYF.

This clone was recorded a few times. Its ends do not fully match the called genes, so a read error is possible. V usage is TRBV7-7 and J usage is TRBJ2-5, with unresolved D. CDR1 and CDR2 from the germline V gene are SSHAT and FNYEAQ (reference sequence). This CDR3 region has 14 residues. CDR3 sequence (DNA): TGTGCTAGCAGCTTACTGGGGAAGCAAGAGACCCAGTACTTC. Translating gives CASSLLGKQETQYF.

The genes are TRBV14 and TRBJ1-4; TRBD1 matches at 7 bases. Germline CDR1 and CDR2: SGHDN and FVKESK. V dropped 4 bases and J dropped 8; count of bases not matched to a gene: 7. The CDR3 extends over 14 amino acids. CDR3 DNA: TGTGCCAGCAGCCCGGGACAGTACTCCGAAAAACTGTTTTTT. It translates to CASSPGQYSEKLFF.

The CDR3 loop is CASSLVVGAGDTQYF. The CDR3 bases are TGCGCCAGCAGCTTGGTGGTCGGGGCGGGGGATACGCAGTATTTT. This sequence joins TRBV5-1 and TRBJ2-3; TRBD2 is a possible D gene (6 bases). The germline CDR1 and CDR2 sequences are SGHRS and YFSETQ. The CDR3 is 15 residues long. Trimming stripped 0 bases from V and 6 bases from J, with 14 bases between.

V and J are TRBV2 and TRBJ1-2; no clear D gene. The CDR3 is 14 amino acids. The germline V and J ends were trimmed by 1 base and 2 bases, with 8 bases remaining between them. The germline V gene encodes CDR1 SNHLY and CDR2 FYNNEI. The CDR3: CASSEGIRNYGYTF. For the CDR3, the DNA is TGTGCCAGCAGTGAAGGGATTCGCAACTATGGCTACACCTTC.

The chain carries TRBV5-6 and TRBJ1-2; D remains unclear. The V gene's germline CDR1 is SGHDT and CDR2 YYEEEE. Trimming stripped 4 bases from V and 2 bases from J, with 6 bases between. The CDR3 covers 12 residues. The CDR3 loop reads CASSLSNYGYTF. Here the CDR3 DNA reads TGTGCCAGCAGCCTCTCAAACTATGGCTACACCTTC.

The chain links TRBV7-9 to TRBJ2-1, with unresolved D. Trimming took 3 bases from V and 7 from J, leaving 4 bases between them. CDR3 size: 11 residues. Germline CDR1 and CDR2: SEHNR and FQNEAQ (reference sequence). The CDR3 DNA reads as TGTGCCAGCAGCTTTACGAATGAGCAGTTCTTC. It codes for CASSFTNEQFF. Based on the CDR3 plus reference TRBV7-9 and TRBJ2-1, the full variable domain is DTGVSQNPRHKITKRGQNVTFRCDPISEHNRLYWYRQTLGQGPEFLTYFQNEAQLEKSRLLSDRFSAERPKGSFSTLEIQRTEQGDSAMYLCASSFTNEQFFGPGTRLTVL.

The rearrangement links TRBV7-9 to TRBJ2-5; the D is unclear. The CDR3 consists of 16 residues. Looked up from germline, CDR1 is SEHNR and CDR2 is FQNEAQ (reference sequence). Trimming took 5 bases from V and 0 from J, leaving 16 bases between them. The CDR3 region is CASSPTLPSYQETQYF. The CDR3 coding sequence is TGTGCCAGCAGCCCCACCCTCCCGTCGTACCAAGAGACCCAGTACTTC.

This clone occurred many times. The CDR3 protein is CASSDLPGGELFF. The CDR3, as DNA: TGTGCCAGCAGTGATCTTCCGGGGGGGGAGCTGTTTTTT. The V and J genes are TRBV2 and TRBJ2-2, with a tentative D call TRBD2 (5 bases). V lost 3 bases and J 8 bases, leaving 10 bases between the germline ends. The CDR3 length is 13 residues. CDR1 SNHLY and CDR2 FYNNEI come from the germline V gene.

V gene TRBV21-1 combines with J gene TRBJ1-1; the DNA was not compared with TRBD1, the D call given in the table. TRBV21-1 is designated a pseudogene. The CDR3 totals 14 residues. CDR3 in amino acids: CASPDGQGGPEAFF. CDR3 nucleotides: TGTGCCAGCCCCGATGGACAGGGGGGACCTGAAGCTTTCTTT.

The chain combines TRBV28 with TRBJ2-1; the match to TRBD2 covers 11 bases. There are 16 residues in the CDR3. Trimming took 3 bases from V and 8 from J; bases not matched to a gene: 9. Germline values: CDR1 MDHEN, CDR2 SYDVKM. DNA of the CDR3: TGTGCCAGCAGTTTCCTCACTAGCGGGAGAACGTATGAGCAGTTCTTC. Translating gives CASSFLTSGRTYEQFF.

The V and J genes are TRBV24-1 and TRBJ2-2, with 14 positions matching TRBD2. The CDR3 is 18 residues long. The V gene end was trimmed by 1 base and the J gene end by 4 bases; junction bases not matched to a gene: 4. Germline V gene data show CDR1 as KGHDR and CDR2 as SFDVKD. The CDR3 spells CATSDLRTSGGTTGELFF. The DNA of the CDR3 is TGTGCCACCAGTGATTTAAGGACTAGCGGGGGGACCACCGGGGAGCTGTTTTTT.

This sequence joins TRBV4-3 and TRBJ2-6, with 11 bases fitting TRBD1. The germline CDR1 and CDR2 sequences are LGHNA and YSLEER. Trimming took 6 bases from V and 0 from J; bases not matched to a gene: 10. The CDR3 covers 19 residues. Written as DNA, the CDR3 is TGCGCCAGCAGTCTTATGGGGACAGGGGGATCCTCTGGGGCCAACGTCCTGACTTTC. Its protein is CASSLMGTGGSSGANVLTF.

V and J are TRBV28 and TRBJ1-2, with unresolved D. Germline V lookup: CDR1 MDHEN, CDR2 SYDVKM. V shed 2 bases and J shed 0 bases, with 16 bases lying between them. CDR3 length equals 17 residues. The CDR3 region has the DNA TGTGCCAGCAGTTTAATGCCACAAAGACATGCTAACTATGGCTACACCTTC. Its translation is CASSLMPQRHANYGYTF.

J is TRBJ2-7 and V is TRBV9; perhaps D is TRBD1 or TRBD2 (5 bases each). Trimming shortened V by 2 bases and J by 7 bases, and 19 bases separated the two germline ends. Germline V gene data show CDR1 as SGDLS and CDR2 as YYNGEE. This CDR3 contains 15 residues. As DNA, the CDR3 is TGTGCCAGCAGCGTGGGGGACCCCAAAATCAGGGAGCAGTACTTC. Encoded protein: CASSVGDPKIREQYF.

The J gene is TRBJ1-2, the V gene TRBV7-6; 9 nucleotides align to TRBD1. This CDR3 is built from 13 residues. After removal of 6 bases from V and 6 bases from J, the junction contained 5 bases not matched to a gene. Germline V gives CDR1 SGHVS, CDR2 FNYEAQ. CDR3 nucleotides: TGTGCCAGCAGTCCAGGGACAGGGCATGGCTACACCTTC. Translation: CASSPGTGHGYTF.

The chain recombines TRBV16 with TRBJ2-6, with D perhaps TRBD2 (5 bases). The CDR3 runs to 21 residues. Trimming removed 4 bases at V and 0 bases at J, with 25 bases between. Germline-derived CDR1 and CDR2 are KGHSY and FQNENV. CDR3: CASSRILRTSINPSGANVLTF. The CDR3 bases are TGTGCCAGCAGCCGCATACTTAGGACTTCTATTAACCCCTCTGGGGCCAACGTCCTGACTTTC. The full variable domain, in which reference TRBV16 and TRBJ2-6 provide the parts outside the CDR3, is GEEVAQTPKHLVRGEGQKAKLYCAPIKGHSYVFWYQQVLKNEFKFLISFQNENVFDETGMPKERFSAKCLPNSPCSLEIQATKLEDSAVYFCASSRILRTSINPSGANVLTFGAGSRLTVL.

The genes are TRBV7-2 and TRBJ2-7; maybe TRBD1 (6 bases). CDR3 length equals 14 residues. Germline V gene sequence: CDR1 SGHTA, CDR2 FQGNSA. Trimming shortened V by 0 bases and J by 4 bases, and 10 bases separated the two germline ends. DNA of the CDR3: TGTGCCAGCAGCTTAGCGGGGGCCTTATACGAGCAGTACTTC. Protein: CASSLAGALYEQYF.

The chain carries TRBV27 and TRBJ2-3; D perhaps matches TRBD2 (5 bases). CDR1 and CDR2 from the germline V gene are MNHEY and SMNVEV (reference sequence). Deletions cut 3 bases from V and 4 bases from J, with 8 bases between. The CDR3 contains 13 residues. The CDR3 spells CASSFRRADTQYF. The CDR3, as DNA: TGTGCCAGCAGTTTCCGGCGGGCAGATACGCAGTATTTT.

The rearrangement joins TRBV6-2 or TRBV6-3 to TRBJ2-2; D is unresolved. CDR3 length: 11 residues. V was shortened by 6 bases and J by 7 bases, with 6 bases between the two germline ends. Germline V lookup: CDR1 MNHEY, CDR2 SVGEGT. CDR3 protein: CASSPYGELFF. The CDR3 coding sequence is TGTGCCAGCAGCCCCTACGGGGAGCTGTTTTTT.

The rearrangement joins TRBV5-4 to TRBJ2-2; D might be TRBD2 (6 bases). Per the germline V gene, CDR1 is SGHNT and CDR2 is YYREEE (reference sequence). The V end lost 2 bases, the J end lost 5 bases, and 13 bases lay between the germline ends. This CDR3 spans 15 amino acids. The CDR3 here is CASSFRRGNTGELFF. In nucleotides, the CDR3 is TGTGCCAGCAGCTTTAGGCGGGGAAATACCGGGGAGCTGTTTTTT.

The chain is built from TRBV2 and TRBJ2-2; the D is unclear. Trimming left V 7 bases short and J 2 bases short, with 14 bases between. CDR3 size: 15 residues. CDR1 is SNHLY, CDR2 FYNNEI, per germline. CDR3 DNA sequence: TGTGCCAGCAAAGGGCTCAACTCAAACACCGGGGAGCTGTTTTTT. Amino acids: CASKGLNSNTGELFF. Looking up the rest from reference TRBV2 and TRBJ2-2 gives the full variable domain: EPEVTQTPSHQVTQMGQEVILRCVPISNHLYFYWYRQILGQKVEFLVSFYNNEISEKSEIFDDQFSVERPDGSNFTLKIRSTKLEDSAMYFCASKGLNSNTGELFFGEGSRLTVL.

CDR3 amino acids: CASSVAQGHGYTF. CDR3 in DNA: TGTGCCAGCAGCGTAGCTCAGGGCCATGGCTACACCTTC. This chain links TRBV9 with TRBJ1-2; a weak D match, TRBD1 (5 bases). The CDR3 runs 13 residues. V dropped 0 bases and J dropped 6 bases, with 9 bases sitting between them. Germline CDR1 is SGDLS and CDR2 is YYNGEE.

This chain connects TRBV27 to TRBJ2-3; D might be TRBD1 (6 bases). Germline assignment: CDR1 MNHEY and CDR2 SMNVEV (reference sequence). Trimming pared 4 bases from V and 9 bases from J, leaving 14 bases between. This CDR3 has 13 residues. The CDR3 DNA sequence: TGTGCCAGCAGTTCCAAGACAGGCACAACGCAGTATTTT. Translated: CASSSKTGTTQYF.